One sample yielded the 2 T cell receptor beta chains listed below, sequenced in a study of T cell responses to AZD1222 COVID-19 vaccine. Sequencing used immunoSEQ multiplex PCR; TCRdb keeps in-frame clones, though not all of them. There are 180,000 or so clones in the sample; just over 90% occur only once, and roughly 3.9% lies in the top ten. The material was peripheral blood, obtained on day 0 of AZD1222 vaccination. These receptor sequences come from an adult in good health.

As DNA, the CDR3 is TGCGCCAGCAGTGTGATAGCGGGGCTCTCCTACGAGCAGTACTTC. This translates into CASSVIAGLSYEQYF. The chain recombines TRBV10-1 with TRBJ2-7; 8 bases match TRBD2. J gave up 0 bases and V 4 bases, and 5 bases lay outside the gene matches. This CDR3 spans 15 amino acids. The germline gives CDR1 WNHNN, CDR2 SYGVQD (reference sequence).

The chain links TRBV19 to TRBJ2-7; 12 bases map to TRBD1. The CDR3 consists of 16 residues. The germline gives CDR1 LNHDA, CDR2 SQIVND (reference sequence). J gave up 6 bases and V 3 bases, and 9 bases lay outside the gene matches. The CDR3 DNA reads TGTGCCAGTAGTATCCCGGCCGGGACAGGGGGCTTCGAGCAGTACTTC. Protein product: CASSIPAGTGGFEQYF.